The 12 T cell receptor beta chains given below trace back to one sample, sequenced in a study of cytomegalovirus exposure and HLA in healthy donors. Vbeta (60) and Jbeta (13) primers were used in the PCR. The repertoire was sequenced with immunoSEQ multiplex PCR; TCRdb's copy has only in-frame clones and lacks some. Counted here are around 70,000 clones, over 70% occurring once; the ten biggest clones make up roughly 12%. The sequenced material came from PBMCs. These receptors were taken from a man between 70 and 80 years old in good health and CMV-seronegative.

The rearrangement joins TRBV2 to TRBJ1-5; 7 bases are shared with TRBD1. The CDR3 covers 14 residues. Germline CDR1 and CDR2: SNHLY and FYNNEI. J was trimmed by 3 bases and V by 4 bases; bases with no gene match: 3. As DNA, the CDR3 is TGTGCCAGCAGTGGGACAGGTGACAATCAGCCCCAGCATTTT. This codes for CASSGTGDNQPQHF.

Concerning this clone itself: Germline and junction disagree at one end, which may indicate a read error. This specimen includes other DNA sequences encoding the same CDR3. J is TRBJ2-3 and V is TRBV4-1; D is possibly TRBD2 (6 bases). Germline V CDR1 and CDR2: MGHRA, YSYEKL. The CDR3 covers 17 residues. As DNA, the CDR3 is TGCGCCAGCAGTCAAGGGGACTCCTACTTTAGCACAGATACGCAGTATTTT. Protein sequence: CASSQGDSYFSTDTQYF.

The rearrangement uses TRBV7-9 and TRBJ1-1; D is perhaps TRBD1 (6 bases). Germline CDR1 is SEHNR and CDR2 is FQNEAQ (reference sequence). V was pared by 5 bases and J by 2 bases, with 18 bases between. The CDR3 consists of 16 residues. The CDR3 DNA follows: TGTGCCAGCAGCCCTCAAATGGGACATACAAACACTGAAGCTTTCTTT. Protein sequence: CASSPQMGHTNTEAFF.

V and J are TRBV23-1 and TRBJ2-1; 8 bases agree with TRBD2. TRBV23-1 is an open reading frame whose function is uncertain. This CDR3 comprises 17 residues. V gave up 0 bases and J gave up 8 bases; unmatched junction bases: 12. The CDR3 is CASSQSLCWREEDEQFF. The CDR3 DNA follows: TGCGCCAGCAGTCAATCGTTGTGTTGGCGGGAGGAAGATGAGCAGTTCTTC.

V usage is TRBV21-1 and J usage is TRBJ2-1; TRBD1 reflects the table's D call only, with no check against the DNA. TRBV21-1 is assigned pseudogene status. The CDR3 runs to 14 residues. This CDR3 is CAGGTGVRYNEQFF. The CDR3 DNA follows: TGTGCCGGGGGGACAGGGGTGAGATACAATGAGCAGTTCTTC.

The chain has TRBV2 and TRBJ2-7; no clear D gene. Trimming removed 7 bases at V and 3 bases at J, with 16 bases between. Germline V gene data show CDR1 as SNHLY and CDR2 as FYNNEI. The CDR3 has 14 amino acids. The CDR3 DNA reads TGTGCCAGCAAGACGCAGCGCTTAAGCTACGAGCAGTACTTC. Protein sequence: CASKTQRLSYEQYF.

This clone was counted a few times. V is TRBV5-6 and J is TRBJ1-5; the D is unclear. The ends were cut back, 0 bases at V and 0 bases at J, with 10 bases in the middle. The CDR3 sequence is 16 residues long. Germline CDR1 reads SGHDT; CDR2 reads YYEEEE. The CDR3 coding sequence is TGTGCCAGCAGCTTGGGGCGGGCATATAGCAATCAGCCCCAGCATTTT. Residues: CASSLGRAYSNQPQHF.

Here the CDR3 DNA reads TGTGCCAGCAGTTCCGGGGGGCAGGAGACCCAGTACTTC. It translates to CASSSGGQETQYF. The V call is TRBV11-2, the J call TRBJ2-5; D possibly corresponds to TRBD2 (7 bases). The CDR3 runs 13 residues. Germline CDR1 and CDR2: SGHAT and FQNNGV. V was shortened by 6 bases and J by 5 bases, with 13 bases between the two germline ends.

The chain uses TRBV6-5 and TRBJ1-1, with D possibly being TRBD1 (5 bases). From germline, CDR1 is MNHEY and CDR2 SVGAGI. The CDR3 covers 13 residues. Trimming took off 2 bases at V and 5 bases at J, with 9 bases between the two ends. CDR3 sequence (DNA): TGTGCCAGCAGTTACCGGGGGACTACTGAAGCTTTCTTT. This sequence encodes CASSYRGTTEAFF.

The rearrangement uses TRBV11-2 and TRBJ2-3, with D possibly matching TRBD2 (7 bases). Trimming pared 1 base from V and 4 bases from J, leaving 12 bases between. This CDR3 region has 15 residues. CDR1 is SGHAT, CDR2 FQNNGV, per germline. CDR3 region: CASSLVGGGADTQYF. CDR3 sequence (DNA): TGTGCCAGCAGCTTAGTAGGGGGAGGGGCAGATACGCAGTATTTT.

At least ten counts were recorded for this clone. The chain joins TRBV5-1 to TRBJ2-5; perhaps TRBD2 as D (6 bases). The CDR3 contains 13 residues. Trimming took off 4 bases at V and 5 bases at J, with 12 bases between the two ends. CDR1 and CDR2 from the germline V gene are SGHRS and YFSETQ. Written as DNA, the CDR3 is TGCGCCAGCAGCGGAGGAGGGGAGGAGACCCAGTACTTC. It codes for CASSGGGEETQYF.

CDR3 residues: CASSLDRAETQYF. The CDR3 bases are TGTGCCAGCAGCTTAGACAGGGCCGAGACCCAGTACTTC. The genes are TRBV7-9 and TRBJ2-5; possibly TRBD1 for D (6 bases). Trimming removed 1 base at V and 5 bases at J, with 8 bases between. The CDR3 runs to 13 residues. CDR1 is SEHNR and CDR2 is FQNEAQ in the germline V gene (reference sequence).